This T cell receptor beta chain was identified during a study of T-cell reconstitution after alpha-beta-depleted transplantation in children. General observations from the study: Two months or so post-transplant, alpha-beta T cells reportedly derived from several hundred expanded graft clones.

V gave up 0 bases and J gave up 2 bases, with 9 bases separating them. Germline V gene sequence: CDR1 ENHRY, CDR2 SYGVKD. This CDR3 is built from 15 residues. Unique molecular identifiers featured in how the TCRbeta library was prepared. MiXCR, applied by TCRdb to the PCR reads, yields one record per CDR3 protein. This table holds about 980,000 distinct CDR3 sequences, 25% to 30% found once. This clonotype was seen more than once but under ten times. Antigen unknown. This receptor was obtained from a boy less than two years old who had a stem cell transplant for SCID, so the T cells may come from the graft donor. The V gene is TRBV10-3, the J gene TRBJ2-3, with D uncertain. The specimen was PBMCs, mostly from graft donor cells, collected 360 days after TCRalphabeta/CD19-depleted stem cell transplant. This CDR3 reads CAISESGRDTDTQYF. The CDR3 DNA reads as TGTGCCATCAGTGAGTCGGGTAGGGACACAGATACGCAGTATTTT.